The present T cell receptor beta chain was sequenced within a study of early T cells in non-severe SARS-CoV-2 infection. Study in general: Sequencing used unsorted whole-blood bulk RNA, so chains lack pairing.

This CDR3 has 16 amino acids. The V and J ends lost 4 bases and 1 base respectively, with 15 bases between them. The germline V gene encodes CDR1 SGHNT and CDR2 YYREEE (reference sequence). Via MiXCR, TCRdb re-called the 5' RACE reads, giving one row per CDR3 protein. This table has around 70,000 distinct CDR3 sequences, 9% to 15% appearing once. This clonotype was seen a few times. This receptor was taken from an adult who was a healthcare worker with PCR-confirmed SARS-CoV-2 infection or an uninfected control (not recorded which). The sample comprised whole blood. The rearrangement joins TRBV5-4 to TRBJ2-4, with D perhaps given as TRBD1 or TRBD2 (5 bases each). DNA for the CDR3: TGTGCCAGCAGCCCAGAACCTGAGGGGGCCAAAAACATTCAGTACTTC. Translated: CASSPEPEGAKNIQYF.